The 15 T cell receptor beta chains below were found in one sample sequenced in a study of shared clonotypes between healthy human individuals. The assay was immunoSEQ multiplex PCR, and TCRdb's table has in-frame clones only and misses some. The data show under 700,000 clones, 95% seen once. CD45RO negativity and positive selection for CCR7 defined naive CD8 cells, a population that excluded terminally differentiated effector memory CD45RA+ cells. What was sequenced was naive CD8+ T cells sorted from blood. These receptors were obtained from a woman aged 30 to 39 in good health.

The chain joins TRBV4-1 to TRBJ2-5, with a tentative D call TRBD2 (6 bases). Judging by the DNA end, TRBJ2-7 fits better; the J call may be wrong. The CDR3 totals 15 residues. Per germline, CDR1 MGHRA and CDR2 YSYEKL. The CDR3: CASSQVEGRYGEQYF. As DNA, the CDR3 is TGCGCCAGCAGCCAAGTGGAGGGACGGTACGGCGAGCAGTACTTC.

The gene calls are TRBV7-3 and TRBJ2-7, with TRBD2 matching over 9 bases. The ends lost 2 bases at V and 3 bases at J; junction bases unmatched: 5. The V gene's germline CDR1 is SGHTA and CDR2 FQGTGA. The CDR3 runs to 15 residues. Here the CDR3 DNA reads TGTGCCAGCAGCTTAGGAGCGGGAGGAAGCTACGAGCAGTACTTC. This sequence encodes CASSLGAGGSYEQYF.

The rearrangement joins TRBV19 to TRBJ2-1, with 8 bases lining up with TRBD2. The J segment lost 1 base and the V segment lost 5 bases, leaving 4 bases of the junction unmatched. This CDR3 has 15 amino acids. Germline lookup yields CDR1 LNHDA and CDR2 SQIVND (reference sequence). The CDR3 DNA reads as TGTGCCAGTAGTCCTATAGCGGGATCCTACAATGAGCAGTTCTTC. Its protein is CASSPIAGSYNEQFF. Supplemented by reference TRBV19 and TRBJ2-1, the full variable domain reads DGGITQSPKYLFRKEGQNVTLSCEQNLNHDAMYWYRQDPGQGLRLIYYSQIVNDFQKGDIAEGYSVSREKKESFPLTVTSAQKNPTAFYLCASSPIAGSYNEQFFGPGTRLTVL.

This sequence joins TRBV27 and TRBJ2-3, with 10 bases that match TRBD1. CDR3 length: 16 residues. V shed 4 bases, J shed 3 bases, and the junction held 7 bases outside the gene matches. Germline lookup yields CDR1 MNHEY and CDR2 SMNVEV (reference sequence). The CDR3 loop reads CASSSDRGLITDTQYF. The CDR3 DNA reads TGTGCCAGCAGTTCCGACAGGGGGCTGATAACAGATACGCAGTATTTT.

The genes are TRBV19 and TRBJ2-3; the match to TRBD2 covers 7 bases. Germline CDR1 LNHDA, CDR2 SQIVND (reference sequence). This CDR3 is 15 amino acids long. J gave up 2 bases and V 7 bases, and 9 bases lay outside the gene matches. CDR3 in DNA: TGTGCCAGTATGTTTTGGGAGGGGCACACAGATACGCAGTATTTT. Protein sequence: CASMFWEGHTDTQYF.

The chain links TRBV5-1 to TRBJ2-4; 7 bases line up with TRBD2. The trim removed 0 bases at V and 4 bases at J, leaving 7 bases unmatched. The germline V gene encodes CDR1 SGHRS and CDR2 YFSETQ. CDR3 length: 16 amino acids. For the CDR3, the DNA is TGCGCCAGCAGCTTGGTAGCGGGTGGGCAGAAAAACATTCAGTACTTC. It encodes CASSLVAGGQKNIQYF.

This chain links TRBV7-9 with TRBJ2-7, with D tentatively TRBD1 (5 bases). This CDR3 is 15 amino acids long. The germline CDR1 and CDR2 sequences are SEHNR and FQNEAQ (reference sequence). The V gene lost 1 base and the J gene lost 3 bases, with 13 bases spanning the gap. The CDR3 DNA sequence: TGTGCCAGCAGCTTAGTGCGACAGAGTATCTACGAGCAGTACTTC. Translated: CASSLVRQSIYEQYF.

The gene calls are TRBV12-2 and TRBJ1-1; TRBD1, the table's D call, was not compared with the DNA. TRBV12-2 is labeled a pseudogene. CDR3 length equals 19 residues. The DNA for the CDR3 is TGTGCAAGTCGCTCCAGGGGGCGTGGGCATGAAAGCATGAACACTGAAGCTTTCTTT. Its protein is CASRSRGRGHESMNTEAFF.

In nucleotides, the CDR3 is TGCGCCAGCAGCCAAGATCGGGCTAGTTTAGACGAGCAGTACTTC. It specifies CASSQDRASLDEQYF. This rearrangement joins TRBV4-1 to TRBJ2-5; the D is unclear. Near its end, the DNA agrees better with TRBJ2-7, so the J call may be wrong. The CDR3 is made up of 15 amino acids. Germline V gene sequence: CDR1 MGHRA, CDR2 YSYEKL.

The chain is built from TRBV11-2 and TRBJ2-7, with 11 bases identical to TRBD1. Trimming cost V 5 bases and J 6 bases; bases outside gene matches: 6. The germline gives CDR1 SGHAT, CDR2 FQNNGV. The CDR3 loop spans 14 amino acids. The CDR3 reads CASSPPGQGGEQYF. The CDR3 DNA reads as TGTGCCAGCAGCCCCCCGGGACAGGGGGGCGAGCAGTACTTC.

The chain links TRBV6-5 to TRBJ1-4, with D possibly being TRBD1 (5 bases). Germline CDR1 MNHEY, CDR2 SVGAGI. CDR3 length equals 12 residues. Trimming shortened V by 6 bases and J by 5 bases, and 7 bases separated the two germline ends. In nucleotides, the CDR3 is TGTGCCAGCAGGGGGGAGAATGAAAAACTGTTTTTT. This sequence encodes CASRGENEKLFF.

This CDR3 reads CASSPEGYEQYF. The CDR3 coding sequence is TGTGCCAGCTCACCCGAAGGGTACGAGCAGTACTTC. The V call is TRBV6-5, the J call TRBJ2-7; no reliable D call. V lost 8 bases and J lost 4, with 12 bases in between. Germline CDR1 and CDR2: MNHEY and SVGAGI. CDR3 length equals 12 residues.

This clone has only one observation. The chain has TRBV19 and TRBJ1-5; D might be TRBD1 (6 bases). V lost 10 bases and J lost 4, with 23 bases in between. CDR3 size: 16 residues. Germline CDR1 and CDR2: LNHDA and SQIVND (reference sequence). The CDR3 protein is CATRARGVDRNQPQHF. CDR3 DNA sequence: TGTGCCACCAGAGCAAGAGGAGTTGACAGGAATCAGCCCCAGCATTTT.

V gene TRBV28 combines with J gene TRBJ2-3; D not certain. CDR1 MDHEN and CDR2 SYDVKM come from the germline V gene. V was cut by 4 bases and J by 0 bases, with 8 bases left in between. The CDR3 runs 14 residues. In nucleotides, the CDR3 is TGTGCCAGCAGTTCCCCGGGCAGCACAGATACGCAGTATTTT. This sequence encodes CASSSPGSTDTQYF. Together with reference TRBV28 and TRBJ2-3, the CDR3 gives the full variable domain: DVKVTQSSRYLVKRTGEKVFLECVQDMDHENMFWYRQDPGLGLRLIYFSYDVKMKEKGDIPEGYSVSREKKERFSLILESASTNQTSMYLCASSSPGSTDTQYFGPGTRLTVL.

The chain uses TRBV27 and TRBJ2-7, with 10 bases that match TRBD1. J was trimmed by 4 bases and V by 6 bases; bases with no gene match: 6. Germline V CDR1 and CDR2: MNHEY, SMNVEV (reference sequence). There are 14 residues in the CDR3. The DNA for the CDR3 is TGTGCCAGCAGAAAGACAGGGGGCGTTTACGAGCAGTACTTC. Encoded protein: CASRKTGGVYEQYF.